This T cell receptor (beta chain) was retrieved from a study of blood T cell repertoires in COVID-19. Clones were sequenced by immunoSEQ multiplex PCR, and TCRdb holds only the in-frame ones, with some missing. The table shows some 350,000 clones, with roughly 86% occurring only once. The J segment lost 0 bases and the V segment lost 1 base, leaving 12 bases of the junction unmatched. CDR1 MGHRA and CDR2 YSYEKL come from the germline V gene. The CDR3 has 20 residues. This study enrolled people aged 18 to 89 from under 25 US geographic areas. Membership in each cohort depended on participant-reported clinical history.

The sequenced sample was PBMCs or T cells enriched from blood (not recorded which). The chain joins TRBV4-1 to TRBJ2-7; 13 bases map to TRBD2. This TCR came from a young woman who had recovered from COVID-19. CDR3: CASSQGPVTGLAGSSYEQYF. In DNA, the CDR3 is TGCGCCAGCAGCCAAGGTCCCGTGACGGGACTAGCGGGAAGCTCCTACGAGCAGTACTTC.